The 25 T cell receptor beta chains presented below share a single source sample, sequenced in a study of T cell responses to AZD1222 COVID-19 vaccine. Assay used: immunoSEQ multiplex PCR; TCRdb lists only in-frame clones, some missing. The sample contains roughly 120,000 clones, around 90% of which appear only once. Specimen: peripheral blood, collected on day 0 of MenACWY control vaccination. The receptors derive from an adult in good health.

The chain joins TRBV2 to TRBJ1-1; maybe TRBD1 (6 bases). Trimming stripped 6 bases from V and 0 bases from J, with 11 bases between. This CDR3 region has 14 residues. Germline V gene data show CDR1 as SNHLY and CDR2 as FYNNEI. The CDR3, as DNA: TGTGCCAGCAGGTTGAGGACAGTGAACACTGAAGCTTTCTTT. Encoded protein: CASRLRTVNTEAFF. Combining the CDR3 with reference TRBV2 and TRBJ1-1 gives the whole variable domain EPEVTQTPSHQVTQMGQEVILRCVPISNHLYFYWYRQILGQKVEFLVSFYNNEISEKSEIFDDQFSVERPDGSNFTLKIRSTKLEDSAMYFCASRLRTVNTEAFFGQGTRLTVV.

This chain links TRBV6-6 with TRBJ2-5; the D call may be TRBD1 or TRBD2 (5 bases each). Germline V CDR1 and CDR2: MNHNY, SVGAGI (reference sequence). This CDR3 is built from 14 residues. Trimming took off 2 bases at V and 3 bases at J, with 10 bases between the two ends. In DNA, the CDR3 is TGTGCCAGCAGTTACCTGGGACCCGAAGAGACCCAGTACTTC. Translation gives CASSYLGPEETQYF.

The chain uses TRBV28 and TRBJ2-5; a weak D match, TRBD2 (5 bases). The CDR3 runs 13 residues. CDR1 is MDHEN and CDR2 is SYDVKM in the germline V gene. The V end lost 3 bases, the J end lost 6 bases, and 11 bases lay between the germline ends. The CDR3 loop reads CASSFRGLQTQYF. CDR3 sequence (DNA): TGTGCCAGCAGTTTCCGGGGTTTGCAGACCCAGTACTTC.

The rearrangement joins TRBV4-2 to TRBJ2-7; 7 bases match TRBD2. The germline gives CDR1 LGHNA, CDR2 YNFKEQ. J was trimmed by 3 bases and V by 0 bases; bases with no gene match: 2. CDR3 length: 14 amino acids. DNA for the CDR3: TGTGCCAGCAGCCAAGAACTAGCGAGCTACGAGCAGTACTTC. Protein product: CASSQELASYEQYF.

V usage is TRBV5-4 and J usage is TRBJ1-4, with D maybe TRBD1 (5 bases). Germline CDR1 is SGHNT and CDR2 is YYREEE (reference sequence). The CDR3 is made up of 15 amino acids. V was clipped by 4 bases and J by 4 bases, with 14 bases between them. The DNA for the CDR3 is TGTGCCAGCAGCAGTTCAGGGCGGCATAATGAAAAACTGTTTTTT. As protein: CASSSSGRHNEKLFF.

The CDR3 protein is CASTVLAGVGQYF. The CDR3 region has the DNA TGCGCCAGCACCGTTTTGGCGGGAGTCGGGCAGTACTTC. The V call is TRBV10-2, the J call TRBJ2-7; 7 bases line up with TRBD2. This CDR3 is built from 13 residues. V shed 7 bases, J shed 9 bases, and the junction held 12 bases outside the gene matches. Germline CDR1 WSHSY, CDR2 SAAADI.

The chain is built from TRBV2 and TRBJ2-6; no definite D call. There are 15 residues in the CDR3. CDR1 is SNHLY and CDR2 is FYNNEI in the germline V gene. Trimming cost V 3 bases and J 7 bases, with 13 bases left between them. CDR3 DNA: TGTGCCAGCAGTGAGGGTGGTCTTGGAGCCAACGTCCTGACTTTC. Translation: CASSEGGLGANVLTF. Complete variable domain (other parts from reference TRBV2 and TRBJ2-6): EPEVTQTPSHQVTQMGQEVILRCVPISNHLYFYWYRQILGQKVEFLVSFYNNEISEKSEIFDDQFSVERPDGSNFTLKIRSTKLEDSAMYFCASSEGGLGANVLTFGAGSRLTVL.

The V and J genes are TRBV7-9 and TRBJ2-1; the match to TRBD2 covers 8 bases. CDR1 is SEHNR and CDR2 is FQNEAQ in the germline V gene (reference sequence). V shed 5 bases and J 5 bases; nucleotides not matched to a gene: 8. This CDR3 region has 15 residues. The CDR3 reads CASSPNAGGNNEQFF. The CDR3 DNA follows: TGTGCCAGCAGCCCCAACGCGGGGGGTAACAATGAGCAGTTCTTC.

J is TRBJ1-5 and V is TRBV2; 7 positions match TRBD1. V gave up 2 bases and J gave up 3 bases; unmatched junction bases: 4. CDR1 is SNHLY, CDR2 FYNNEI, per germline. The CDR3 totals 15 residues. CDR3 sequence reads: CASSEFGQDNQPQHF. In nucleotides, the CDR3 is TGTGCCAGCAGTGAATTTGGACAGGACAATCAGCCCCAGCATTTT.

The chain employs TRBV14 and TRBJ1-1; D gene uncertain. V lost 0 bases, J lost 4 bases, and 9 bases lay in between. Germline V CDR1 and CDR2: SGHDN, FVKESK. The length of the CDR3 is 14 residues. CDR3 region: CASSQELQPTEAFF. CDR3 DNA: TGTGCCAGCAGCCAAGAATTACAACCCACTGAAGCTTTCTTT.

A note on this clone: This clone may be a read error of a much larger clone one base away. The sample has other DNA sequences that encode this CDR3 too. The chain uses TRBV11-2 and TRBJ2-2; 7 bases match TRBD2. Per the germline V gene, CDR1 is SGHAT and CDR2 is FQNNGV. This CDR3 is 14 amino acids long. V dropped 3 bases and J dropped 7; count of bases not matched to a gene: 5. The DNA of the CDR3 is TGTGCCAGCAGCTTGGGGGGGGACGGCGGGGAGCTGTTTTTT. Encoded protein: CASSLGGDGGELFF.

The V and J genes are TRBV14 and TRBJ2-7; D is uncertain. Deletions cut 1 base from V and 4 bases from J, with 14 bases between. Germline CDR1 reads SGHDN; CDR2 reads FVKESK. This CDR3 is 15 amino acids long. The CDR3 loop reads CASSQVIRPRYEQYF. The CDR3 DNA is TGTGCCAGCAGCCAAGTGATAAGGCCGAGGTACGAGCAGTACTTC.

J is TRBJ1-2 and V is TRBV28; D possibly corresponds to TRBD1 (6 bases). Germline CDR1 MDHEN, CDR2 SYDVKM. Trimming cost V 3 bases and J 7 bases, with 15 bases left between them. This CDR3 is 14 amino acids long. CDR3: CASSLIGGRAGYTF. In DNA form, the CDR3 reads TGTGCCAGCAGTTTGATAGGGGGGCGGGCTGGCTACACCTTC.

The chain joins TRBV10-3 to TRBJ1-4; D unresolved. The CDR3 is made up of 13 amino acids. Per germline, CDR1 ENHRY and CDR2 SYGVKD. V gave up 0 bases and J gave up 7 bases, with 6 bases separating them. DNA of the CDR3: TGTGCCATCAGTGAGTCGAATGGTGAAAAACTGTTTTTT. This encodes CAISESNGEKLFF.

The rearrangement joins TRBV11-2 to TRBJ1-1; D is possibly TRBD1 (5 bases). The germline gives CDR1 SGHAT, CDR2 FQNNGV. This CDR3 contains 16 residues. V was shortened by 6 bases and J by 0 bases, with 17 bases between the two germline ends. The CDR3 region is CASSSAQKGMNTEAFF. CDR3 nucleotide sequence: TGTGCCAGCAGTTCCGCCCAAAAGGGGATGAACACTGAAGCTTTCTTT.

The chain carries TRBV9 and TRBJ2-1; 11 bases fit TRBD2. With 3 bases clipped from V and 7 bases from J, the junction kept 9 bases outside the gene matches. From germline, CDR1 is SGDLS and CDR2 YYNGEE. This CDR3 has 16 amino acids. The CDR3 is CASSAQTSGSINEQFF. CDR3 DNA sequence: TGTGCCAGCAGCGCACAAACTAGCGGGAGCATAAATGAGCAGTTCTTC.

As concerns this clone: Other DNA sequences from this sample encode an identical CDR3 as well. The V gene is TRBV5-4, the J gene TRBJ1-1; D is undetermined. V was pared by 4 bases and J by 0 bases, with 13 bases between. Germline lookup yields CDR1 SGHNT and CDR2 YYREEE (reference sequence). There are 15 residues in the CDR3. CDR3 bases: TGTGCCAGCAGCCTAGGAGGGAGCATGAACACTGAAGCTTTCTTT. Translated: CASSLGGSMNTEAFF.

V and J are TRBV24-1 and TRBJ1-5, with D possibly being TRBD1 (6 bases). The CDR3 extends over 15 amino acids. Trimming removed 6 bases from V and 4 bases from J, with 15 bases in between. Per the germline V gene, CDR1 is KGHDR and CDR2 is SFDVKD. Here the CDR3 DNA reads TGTGCCACCAGTTCGGACAGTCTTGGAAATCAGCCCCAGCATTTT. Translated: CATSSDSLGNQPQHF.

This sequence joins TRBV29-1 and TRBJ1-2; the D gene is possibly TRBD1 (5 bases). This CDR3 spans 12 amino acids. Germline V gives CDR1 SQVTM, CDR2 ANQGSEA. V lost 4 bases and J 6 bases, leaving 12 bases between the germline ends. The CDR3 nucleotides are TGCAGCGTTGGGGGGAAAGGGGATGGCTACACCTTC. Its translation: CSVGGKGDGYTF.

For the CDR3, the DNA is TGTGCCAGCAGCCAAGTGGCCGAGCAGTACTTC. Protein: CASSQVAEQYF. The chain is built from TRBV3-1 (or the pseudogene TRBV3-2) and TRBJ2-7; D call uncertain. The CDR3 is 11 residues long. Germline CDR1 and CDR2: LGHDT and YNNKEL (reference sequence). Trimming removed 1 base from V and 6 bases from J, with 4 bases in between.

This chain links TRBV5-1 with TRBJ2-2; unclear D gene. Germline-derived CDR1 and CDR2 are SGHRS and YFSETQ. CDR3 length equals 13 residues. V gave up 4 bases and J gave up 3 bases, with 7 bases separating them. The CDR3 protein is CASSPGYTGELFF. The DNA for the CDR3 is TGCGCCAGCAGCCCCGGGTACACCGGGGAGCTGTTTTTT.

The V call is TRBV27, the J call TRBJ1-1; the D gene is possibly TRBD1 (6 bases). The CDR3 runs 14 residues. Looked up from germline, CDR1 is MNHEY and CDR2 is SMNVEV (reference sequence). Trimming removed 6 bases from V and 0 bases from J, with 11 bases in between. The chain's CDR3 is CASRPDRLNTEAFF. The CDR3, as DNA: TGTGCCAGCAGACCCGACAGGTTGAACACTGAAGCTTTCTTT.

CDR3 sequence (DNA): TGTGCCAGCAGCCACGGGTCGCGTCTTGATAGCTCCTACGAGCAGTACTTC. This sequence encodes CASSHGSRLDSSYEQYF. V is TRBV7-2 and J is TRBJ2-7; unclear D gene. The CDR3 has 17 residues. The germline gives CDR1 SGHTA, CDR2 FQGNSA. The V gene lost 5 bases and the J gene lost 0 bases, with 20 bases spanning the gap. The full variable domain, in which reference TRBV7-2 and TRBJ2-7 provide the parts outside the CDR3, is GAGVSQSPSNKVTEKGKDVELRCDPISGHTALYWYRQSLGQGLEFLIYFQGNSAPDKSGLPSDRFSAERTGGSVSTLTIQRTQQEDSAVYLCASSHGSRLDSSYEQYFGPGTRLTVT.

CDR3 loop: CASTGTGGRPYNEQFF. As DNA, the CDR3 is TGTGCCAGCACCGGGACAGGGGGTCGCCCCTACAATGAGCAGTTCTTC. The chain joins TRBV2 to TRBJ2-1; 11 bases match TRBD1. There are 16 residues in the CDR3. V was pared by 7 bases and J by 2 bases, with 7 bases of the junction left unmatched. The germline V gene has CDR1 SNHLY and CDR2 FYNNEI. The full variable domain, with the rest looked up from reference TRBV2 and TRBJ2-1, is EPEVTQTPSHQVTQMGQEVILRCVPISNHLYFYWYRQILGQKVEFLVSFYNNEISEKSEIFDDQFSVERPDGSNFTLKIRSTKLEDSAMYFCASTGTGGRPYNEQFFGPGTRLTVL.

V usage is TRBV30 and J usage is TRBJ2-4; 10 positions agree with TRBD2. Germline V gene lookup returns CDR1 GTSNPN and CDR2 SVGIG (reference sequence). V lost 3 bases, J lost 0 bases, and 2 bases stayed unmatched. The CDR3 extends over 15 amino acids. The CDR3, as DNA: TGTGCCTGGAGGCTAGCGGGAGTAGCCAAAAACATTCAGTACTTC. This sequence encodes CAWRLAGVAKNIQYF.